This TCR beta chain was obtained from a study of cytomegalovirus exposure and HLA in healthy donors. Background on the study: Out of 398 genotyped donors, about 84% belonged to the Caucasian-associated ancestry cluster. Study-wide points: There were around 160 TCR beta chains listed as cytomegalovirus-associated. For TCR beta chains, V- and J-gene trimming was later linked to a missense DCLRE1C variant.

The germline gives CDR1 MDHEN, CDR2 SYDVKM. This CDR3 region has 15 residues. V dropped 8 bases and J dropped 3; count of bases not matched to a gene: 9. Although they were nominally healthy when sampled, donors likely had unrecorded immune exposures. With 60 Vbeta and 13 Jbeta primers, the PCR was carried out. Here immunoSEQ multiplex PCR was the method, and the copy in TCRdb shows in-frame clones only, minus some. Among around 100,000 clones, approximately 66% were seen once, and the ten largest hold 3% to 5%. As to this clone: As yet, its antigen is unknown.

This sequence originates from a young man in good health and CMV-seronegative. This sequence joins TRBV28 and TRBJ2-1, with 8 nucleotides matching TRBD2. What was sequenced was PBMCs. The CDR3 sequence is CASCGLAGYYNEQFF. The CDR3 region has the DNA TGTGCCAGCTGCGGGCTAGCGGGTTACTACAATGAGCAGTTCTTC.